This TCR beta chain was retrieved from a study of PD-L1 blockade in urothelial cancer. As for the study in general: The number of prior chemotherapy regimens per patient was 0 to 3. Among blood samples, the median T cell count was some 140,000.

Profiled with immunoSEQ multiplex PCR; TCRdb holds only in-frame clones, not every one. The sample holds 20,000 to 25,000 clones; approximately 90% are singletons and the top ten take about 11%. Germline V CDR1 and CDR2: SQVTM, ANQGSEA. This CDR3 contains 13 residues. Trimming took 7 bases from V and 7 from J; bases not matched to a gene: 9. The count of this clone is one. Time point reported: peripheral blood 6 weeks after treatment start. This material consisted of PBMCs, taken around atezolizumab (anti-PD-L1) treatment. The chain is built from TRBV29-1 and TRBJ2-4; 8 bases line up with TRBD2. The receptor's source is a woman aged 55-70 years with urothelial cancer. CDR3 in DNA: TGCAGCGGCGGTGAGCGGGAGTTGAACATTCAGTACTTC. Translating it yields CSGGERELNIQYF.